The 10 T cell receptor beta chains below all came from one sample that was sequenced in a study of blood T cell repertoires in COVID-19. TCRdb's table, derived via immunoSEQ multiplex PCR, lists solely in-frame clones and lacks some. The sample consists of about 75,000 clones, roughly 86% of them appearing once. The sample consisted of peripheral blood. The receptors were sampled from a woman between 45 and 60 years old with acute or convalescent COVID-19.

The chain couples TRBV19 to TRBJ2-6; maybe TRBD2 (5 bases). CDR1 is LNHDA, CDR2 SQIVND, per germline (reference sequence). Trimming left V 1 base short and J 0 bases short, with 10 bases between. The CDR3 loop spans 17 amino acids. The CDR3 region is CASSIGGLTSGANVLTF. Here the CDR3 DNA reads TGTGCCAGTAGTATAGGCGGGCTTACCTCTGGGGCCAACGTCCTGACTTTC.

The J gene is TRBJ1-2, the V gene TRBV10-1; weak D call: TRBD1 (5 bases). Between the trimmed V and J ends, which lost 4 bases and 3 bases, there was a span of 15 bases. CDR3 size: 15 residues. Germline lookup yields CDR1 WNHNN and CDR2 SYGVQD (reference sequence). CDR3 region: CASSARGGGDYGYTF. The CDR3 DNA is TGCGCCAGCAGTGCCCGAGGCGGGGGTGACTATGGCTACACCTTC.

DNA of the CDR3: TGTGCCAGCAGCTCCGGGACAGGGGTCGGCTATGGCTACACCTTC. It translates to CASSSGTGVGYGYTF. The rearrangement uses TRBV5-5 and TRBJ1-2, with TRBD1 identical over 10 bases. This CDR3 has 15 amino acids. The V gene end was trimmed by 3 bases and the J gene end by 4 bases; junction bases not matched to a gene: 6. Germline CDR1 and CDR2: SGHKS and YYEKEE (reference sequence).

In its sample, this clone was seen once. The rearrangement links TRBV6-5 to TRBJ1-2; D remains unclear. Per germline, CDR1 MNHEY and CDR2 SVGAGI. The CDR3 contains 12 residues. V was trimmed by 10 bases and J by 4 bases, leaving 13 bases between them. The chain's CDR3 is CATKTSTYGYTF. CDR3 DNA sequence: TGTGCCACCAAAACTAGCACCTATGGCTACACCTTC.

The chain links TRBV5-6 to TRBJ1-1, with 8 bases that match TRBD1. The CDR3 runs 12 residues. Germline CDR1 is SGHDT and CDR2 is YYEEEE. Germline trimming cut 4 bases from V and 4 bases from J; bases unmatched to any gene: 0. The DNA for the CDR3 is TGTGCCAGCAGCCAGGGGGCCACTGAAGCTTTCTTT. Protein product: CASSQGATEAFF.

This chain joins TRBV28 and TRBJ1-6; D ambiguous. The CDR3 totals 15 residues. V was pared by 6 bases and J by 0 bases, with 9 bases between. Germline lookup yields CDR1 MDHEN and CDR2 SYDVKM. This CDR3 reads CASRLDSSYNSPLHF. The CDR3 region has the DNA TGTGCCAGCAGACTCGATAGCTCCTATAATTCACCCCTCCACTTT.

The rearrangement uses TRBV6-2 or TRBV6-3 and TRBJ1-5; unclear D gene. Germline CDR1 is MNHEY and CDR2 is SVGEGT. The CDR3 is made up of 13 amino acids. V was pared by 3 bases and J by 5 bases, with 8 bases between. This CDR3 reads CASSYNDYQPQHF. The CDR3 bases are TGTGCCAGCAGTTATAACGACTATCAGCCCCAGCATTTT.

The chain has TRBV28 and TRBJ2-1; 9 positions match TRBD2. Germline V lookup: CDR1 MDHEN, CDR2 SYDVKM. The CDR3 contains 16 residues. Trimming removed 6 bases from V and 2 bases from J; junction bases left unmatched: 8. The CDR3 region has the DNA TGTGCCAGCAGATTAGGACTAGCGAACACCTACAATGAGCAGTTCTTC. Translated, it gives CASRLGLANTYNEQFF.

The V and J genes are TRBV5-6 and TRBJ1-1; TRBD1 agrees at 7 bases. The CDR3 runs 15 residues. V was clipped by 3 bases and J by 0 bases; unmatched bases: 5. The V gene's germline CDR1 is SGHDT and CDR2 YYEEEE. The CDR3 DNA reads TGTGCCAGCAGCTATTCCGGGACAGTGAACACTGAAGCTTTCTTT. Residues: CASSYSGTVNTEAFF. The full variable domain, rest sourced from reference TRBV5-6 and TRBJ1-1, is DAGVTQSPTHLIKTRGQQVTLRCSPKSGHDTVSWYQQALGQGPQFIFQYYEEEERQRGNFPDRFSGHQFPNYSSELNVNALLLGDSALYLCASSYSGTVNTEAFFGQGTRLTVV.

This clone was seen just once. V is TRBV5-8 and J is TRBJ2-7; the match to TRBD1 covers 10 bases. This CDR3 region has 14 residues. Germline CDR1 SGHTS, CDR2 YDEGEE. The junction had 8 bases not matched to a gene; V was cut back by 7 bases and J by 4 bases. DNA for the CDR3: TGTGCCAGCGCCGGGACAGGGGAGAGATACGAGCAGTACTTC. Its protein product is CASAGTGERYEQYF.